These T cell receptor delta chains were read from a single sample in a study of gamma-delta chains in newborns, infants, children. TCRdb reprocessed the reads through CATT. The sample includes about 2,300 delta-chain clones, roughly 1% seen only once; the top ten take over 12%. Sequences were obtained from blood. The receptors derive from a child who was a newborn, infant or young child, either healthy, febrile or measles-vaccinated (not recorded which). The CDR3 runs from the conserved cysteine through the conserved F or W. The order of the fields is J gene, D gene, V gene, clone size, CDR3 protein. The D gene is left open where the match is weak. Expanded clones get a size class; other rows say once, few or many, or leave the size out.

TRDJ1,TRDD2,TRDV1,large,CALGDWPSYAYWPYKLIF
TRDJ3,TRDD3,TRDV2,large,CACVPVLGNSWDTRQMFF
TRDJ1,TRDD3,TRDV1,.,CALGVKLILGDTDKLIF
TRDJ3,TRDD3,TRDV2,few,CACDAVLGDSWDTLQMFF
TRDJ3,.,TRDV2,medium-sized,CACDTAGDPSSWDTRQMFF
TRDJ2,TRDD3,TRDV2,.,CACDSLLGDTLAQLFF
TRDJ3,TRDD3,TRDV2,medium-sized,CACDTVLLGDTSWDTRQMFF
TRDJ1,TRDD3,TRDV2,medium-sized,CACDPVPLGDTTKLIF
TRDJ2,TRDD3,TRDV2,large,CACDILGDTAQLFF
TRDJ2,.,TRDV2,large,CACDTGLATAQLFF
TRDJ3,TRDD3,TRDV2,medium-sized,CACDKKYWGIRNSWDTRQMFF
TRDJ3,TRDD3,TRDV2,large,CACDLLGVRSSWDTRQMFF
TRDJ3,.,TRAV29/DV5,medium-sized,CAASVLGSWDTRQMFF
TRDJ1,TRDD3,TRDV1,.,CALGKRSSFQLVLGDYTDKLIF
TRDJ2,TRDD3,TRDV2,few,CACDILGDKKETAQLFF
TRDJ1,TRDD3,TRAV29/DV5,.,CAARKRYWGILYTDKLIF
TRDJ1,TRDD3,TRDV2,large,CACDTILGDTRKLIF
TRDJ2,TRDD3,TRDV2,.,CACDTGDTTAQLFF
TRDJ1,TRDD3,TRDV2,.,CACDPLLGEPKLIF
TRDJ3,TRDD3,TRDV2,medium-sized,CACDSTGGYASSWDTRQMFF
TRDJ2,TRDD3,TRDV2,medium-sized,CACDTLLGGGYTAQLFF
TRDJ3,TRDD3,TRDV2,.,CACDRVLGDTSWDTRQMFF
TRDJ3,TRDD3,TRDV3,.,CALNLLGDNSLSSWDTRQMFF
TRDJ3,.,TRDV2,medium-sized,CACDTGWGSSWDTRQMFF
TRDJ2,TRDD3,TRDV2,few,CACDTLGETLAAQLFF
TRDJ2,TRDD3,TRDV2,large,CACDTWGITAQLFF
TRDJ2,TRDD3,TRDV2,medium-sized,CACDSLLGDTGLTAQLFF
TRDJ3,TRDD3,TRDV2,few,CACDLVFWGISSWDTRQMFF
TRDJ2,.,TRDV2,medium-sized,CACDTVGGPSSGTAQLFF
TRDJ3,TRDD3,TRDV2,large,CACDFTGETSWDTRQMFF
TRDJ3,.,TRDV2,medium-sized,CACDTLVSSWDTRQMFF
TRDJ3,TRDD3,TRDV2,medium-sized,CACDTWGMDGSWDTRQMFF
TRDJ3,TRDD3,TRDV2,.,CACDALGDRSWGTRQMFF
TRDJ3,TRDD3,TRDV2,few,CAYDILGDTNSWDTRQMFF
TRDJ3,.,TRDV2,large,CACDTVPGTAGSWDTRQMFF
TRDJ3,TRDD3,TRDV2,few,CACDTGGYGSWDTRQMFF
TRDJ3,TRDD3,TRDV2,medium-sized,CACDTGGYASWDTRQMFF
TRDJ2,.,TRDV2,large,CACDTVGITAQLFF
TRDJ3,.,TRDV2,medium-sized,CACDGLISWDTRQMFF
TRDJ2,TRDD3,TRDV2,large,CACDILGDTAQLFF
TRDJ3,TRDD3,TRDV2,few,CACGTGGYASSWGTRQMFF
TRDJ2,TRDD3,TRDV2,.,CACDTVGDTLTAQLFF